Reported below is one T cell receptor (beta chain). The record originates from a study of T cell changes during pregnancy in multiple sclerosis. Clones were sequenced by immunoSEQ multiplex PCR, and TCRdb holds only the in-frame ones, with some missing. The data contain roughly 59,000 clones, more than 75% of them seen just once; the ten biggest clones take up less than 1.5%. The sequenced sample was peripheral blood, obtained in the third trimester of pregnancy. The receptor was isolated from a female donor in good health, enrolled as a control in a pregnancy study.

CDR3 sequence (DNA): TGTGCCAGCCGCCCCAAACAGGGGAACTATGGCTACACCTTC. Amino acids: CASRPKQGNYGYTF. This rearrangement joins TRBV5-5 to TRBJ1-2, with 7 bases lining up with TRBD1. This CDR3 spans 14 amino acids. Germline lookup yields CDR1 SGHKS and CDR2 YYEKEE (reference sequence). J lost 2 bases, V lost 7 bases, and 8 bases had no gene match.